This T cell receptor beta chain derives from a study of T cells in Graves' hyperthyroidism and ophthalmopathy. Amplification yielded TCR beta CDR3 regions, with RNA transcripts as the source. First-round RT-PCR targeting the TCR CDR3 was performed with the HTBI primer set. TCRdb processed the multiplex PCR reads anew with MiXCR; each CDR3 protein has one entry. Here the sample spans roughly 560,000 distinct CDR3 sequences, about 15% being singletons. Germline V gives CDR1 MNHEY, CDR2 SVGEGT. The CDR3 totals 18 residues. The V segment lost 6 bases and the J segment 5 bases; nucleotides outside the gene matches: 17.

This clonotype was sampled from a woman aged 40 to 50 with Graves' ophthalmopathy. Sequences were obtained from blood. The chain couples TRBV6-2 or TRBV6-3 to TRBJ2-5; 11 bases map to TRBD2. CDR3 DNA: TGTGCCAGCAGCCAAGGGGGGGCTAGCGGGAGGTTGCCGGAGACCCAGTACTTC. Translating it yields CASSQGGASGRLPETQYF.